This T cell receptor beta chain was recorded in a study of cytomegalovirus exposure and HLA in healthy donors. Study-wide results and limits: Among TCR beta chains, those listed as cytomegalovirus-associated numbered approximately 150. Judged likely to be a sequencing artifact was a cluster of highly shared sequence variants. Analyses of presence/absence relied on an assumption of roughly uniform sequencing depth across donors. TCR sequences were mostly rare, though some public TCRs occurred in many donors.

The primer mix had 60 Vbeta and 13 Jbeta primers. The table came from immunoSEQ multiplex PCR; TCRdb's copy has only in-frame clones and leaves some out. The table lists 100,000 to 150,000 clones, roughly 79% of them singletons. From germline, CDR1 is SGHNT and CDR2 YYREEE (reference sequence). CDR3 length: 15 residues. V lost 5 bases and J lost 5; bases outside the gene matches: 9. As regards this clone: Antigen unknown.

The chain links TRBV5-4 to TRBJ1-2; 10 nucleotides agree with TRBD1. Sample: PBMCs. This TCR was recovered from a woman aged 18-30 years in good health and CMV-seronegative. The CDR3: CASRRQGAIGYGYTF. CDR3 bases: TGTGCCAGCAGACGACAGGGGGCGATTGGGTATGGCTACACCTTC.